This T cell receptor beta chain derives from a study of blood T cell repertoires in COVID-19 (dated by TCRdb to about 2020). Regarding the complete study: Collaborator samples came from the United States, Italy and Spain and covered acute and convalescent phases of COVID-19. The prospective study material was composed of cDNA or gDNA derived from T cells, B-cell-depleted T cells, or PBMCs. The dataset comprised deeply sampled blood TCRbeta repertoires from subjects exposed to, actively infected with, or recovered from COVID-19. A freely available public database, intended as a resource for researchers studying the immune response to SARS-CoV-2, is where the repertoires were released. The samples were drawn from the first 160 participants of the ongoing ImmuneRACE study and from 1,200 or so subjects provided by 6 global collaborators. A de-identified subject ID, COVID-19 status, age in years and sex were almost always included in the sample metadata. HLA class I and class II types, where available, came from metadata supplied by the sample provider rather than from assay-based typing. What the study reported, not specific to this receptor: The amount of clinical and demographic metadata varied by source and participant and was provided uncurated.

Trimming leaves V shorter by 5 bases and J shorter by 4 bases, with the junction holding 4 bases beyond the gene matches. The CDR3 starts with the cysteine, ends with the phenylalanine, and has 14 residues. The entry retains the CDR3 DNA only, 42 bases that are in frame from base 1. CDR1 and CDR2 are read off the germline V gene as SNHLY and FYNNEI. The immunoSEQ Assay, a bias-controlled multiplex PCR, was used to amplify TCRbeta CDR3 regions from genomic DNA. The authors' pipeline ran thus. The number of nucleated cells in each sample was estimated by amplification of reference gene primers within the assay. To quantify the absolute abundance of each unique TCRbeta CDR3 rearrangement, sequence reads were collapsed and filtered. Productive Simpson clonality was computed per sample as the square root of Simpson's diversity index over productive rearrangements. TCRdb took this table from immuneACCESS and kept in-frame rearrangements with V and J called. Such tables lack part of the clones; where checked against another copy, unresolved V genes explain under half of the gap, and the rest is unexplained. That table furnishes V, J and clone size, whereas the DNA furnished D and trimming. The sample table lists 280,000 or so clones, over 75% of them with a count of one. The ten largest clones add up to around 13% of the sample.

Collaborating institutions collected whole blood in K2EDTA tubes following their own protocols. Collaborator samples were shipped for TCRbeta analysis as frozen whole blood, isolated PBMCs, or DNA extracted from either sample type. With respect to this clone: Its antigen is not yet known. No quality values exist for individual bases; no much larger clone is one base distant.

This chain joins TRBV2 to TRBJ1-3; 8 bases in the junction line up with TRBD1. The sample consisted of peripheral blood. This TCR came from an older woman with acute or convalescent COVID-19. The DNA sequence is given as TGTGCCAGCAGTTTCGACAGGGGAGGAAACACCATATATTTT. Its protein reads: CASSFDRGGNTIYF.